The T cell receptor beta chain described here comes from a study of metastatic and nonmetastatic thyroid tumors. Study-wide background: From malignant and benign thyroid patients, repertoires in blood and in tumor or nodule tissue were compared.

How the authors handled the data: Building a distant-metastasis classifier for papillary thyroid cancer drew on CDR3 differences across clinicopathological groups. TCRdb re-analyzed the PCR reads using MiXCR. TCRdb assigned the V and J calls; the authors' analysis was not used. Seen here are around 15,000 clones, approximately 23% observed once, and the top ten hold about 8%. Study outcomes and limitations: For both blood and tumor, malignant thyroid tumors reportedly showed significantly higher TCR beta diversity than benign nodules did.

The V gene's germline CDR1 is GTSNPN and CDR2 SVGIG (reference sequence). With V trimmed by 0 bases and J by 6 bases, 7 bases remained unmatched. CDR3 length equals 16 residues. Ten or more counts support this clone. Its antigen is unknown. All patients were untreated before thyroid surgery. Material: adjacent normal tissue. The receptor was isolated from a female donor with papillary thyroid cancer or a benign thyroid nodule (not recorded which). Some clones in this sample may be carry-over from other donors' samples. The V and J genes are TRBV30 and TRBJ1-6, with 8 bases that match TRBD1. The CDR3, as DNA: TGTGCCTGGAGTGTACCGGGAACAGGGGGTAATTCACCCCTCCACTTT. Its protein product is CAWSVPGTGGNSPLHF. Full variable domain (rest looked up from reference TRBV30 and TRBJ1-6): SQTIHQWPATLVQPVGSPLSLECTVEGTSNPNLYWYRQAAGRGLQLLFYSVGIGQISSEVPQNLSASRPQDRQFILSSKKLLLSDSGFYLCAWSVPGTGGNSPLHFGNGTRLTVT.